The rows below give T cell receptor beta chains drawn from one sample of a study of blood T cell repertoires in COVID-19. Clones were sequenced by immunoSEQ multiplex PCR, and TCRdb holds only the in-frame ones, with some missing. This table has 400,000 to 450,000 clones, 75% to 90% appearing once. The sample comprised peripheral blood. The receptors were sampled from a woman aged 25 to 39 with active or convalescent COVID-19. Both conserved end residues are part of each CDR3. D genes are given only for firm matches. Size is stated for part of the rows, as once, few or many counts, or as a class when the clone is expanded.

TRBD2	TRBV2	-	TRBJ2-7	CASSPRGDPAYEQYF	TGTGCCAGCAGTCCACGGGGGGACCCCGCCTACGAGCAGTACTTC
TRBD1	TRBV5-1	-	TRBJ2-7	CASSLGQGAYFEQYF	TGCGCCAGCAGCTTAGGACAGGGGGCGTATTTCGAGCAGTACTTC
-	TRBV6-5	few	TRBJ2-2	CASSYLEGAGELFF	TGTGCCAGCAGTTACTTGGAAGGGGCCGGGGAGCTGTTTTTT
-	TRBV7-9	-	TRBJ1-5	CASSRSDRRNNQPQHF	TGTGCCAGCAGCCGAAGTGACAGAAGGAACAATCAGCCCCAGCATTTT
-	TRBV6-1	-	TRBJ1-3	CASSEVWRVASGNTIYF	TGTGCCAGCAGTGAAGTATGGCGGGTCGCCTCTGGAAACACCATATATTTT
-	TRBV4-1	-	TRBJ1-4	CASSQPRLTGKNEKLFF	TGCGCCAGCAGCCAACCCCGACTGACAGGAAAGAATGAAAAACTGTTTTTT
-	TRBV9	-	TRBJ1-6	CASSAYQDSSPLHF	TGTGCCAGCAGCGCCTACCAGGATTCTTCACCCCTCCACTTT
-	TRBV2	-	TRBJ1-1	CASSVGQGSSMNTEAFF	TGTGCCAGCAGTGTTGGCCAGGGGAGTTCAATGAACACTGAAGCTTTCTTT
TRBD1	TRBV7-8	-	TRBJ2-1	CASHGQDYNEQFF	TGTGCCAGCCACGGACAGGACTACAATGAGCAGTTCTTC
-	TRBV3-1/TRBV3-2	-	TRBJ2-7	CASSHLSYEQYF	TGTGCCAGCAGCCATCTCTCCTACGAGCAGTACTTC
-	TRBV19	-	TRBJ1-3	CASQEARLGNTIYF	TGTGCCAGTCAGGAGGCCCGGCTCGGAAACACCATATATTTT
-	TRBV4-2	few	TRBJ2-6	CASSQSLSLGANVLTF	TGTGCCAGCAGCCAAAGTTTAAGTCTAGGGGCCAACGTCCTGACTTTC
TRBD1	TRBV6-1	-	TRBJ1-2	CASSEPRQGREGYTF	TGTGCCAGCAGTGAACCCCGACAGGGGCGGGAAGGCTACACCTTC
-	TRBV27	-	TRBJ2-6	CASKKEHSGANVLTF	TGTGCCAGCAAAAAAGAACACTCTGGGGCCAACGTCCTGACTTTC
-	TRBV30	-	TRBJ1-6	CAWSAYRDSPLHF	TGTGCCTGGAGTGCATACAGAGATTCACCCCTCCACTTT
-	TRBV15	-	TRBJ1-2	CATSRDAGVYGYTF	TGTGCCACCAGCAGAGATGCAGGGGTCTATGGCTACACCTTC
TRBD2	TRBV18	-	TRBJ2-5	CASSGLAGAQQETQYF	TGTGCCAGCTCAGGACTAGCGGGGGCCCAACAAGAGACCCAGTACTTC
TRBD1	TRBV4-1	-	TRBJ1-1	CASSHRQGEPEAFF	TGCGCCAGCAGCCATCGCCAGGGGGAACCTGAAGCTTTCTTT
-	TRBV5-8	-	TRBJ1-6	CASSLAASSYNSPLHF	TGTGCCAGCAGCTTGGCTGCGAGCTCCTATAATTCACCCCTCCACTTT
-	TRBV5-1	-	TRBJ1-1	CASSLTAMNTEAFF	TGCGCCAGCAGCCTGACAGCAATGAACACTGAAGCTTTCTTT
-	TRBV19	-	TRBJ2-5	CASSIDLTKPREETQYF	TGTGCCAGTAGTATAGACCTGACAAAGCCAAGAGAGGAGACCCAGTACTTC
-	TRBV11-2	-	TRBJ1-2	CASSLDLEGYGYTF	TGTGCCAGCAGCTTAGATTTGGAGGGGTATGGCTACACCTTC
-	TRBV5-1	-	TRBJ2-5	CASSAEYDSQETQYF	TGCGCCAGCAGCGCCGAATATGACAGCCAAGAGACCCAGTACTTC
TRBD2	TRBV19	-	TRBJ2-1	CASSTTSGGTYNEQFF	TGTGCCAGTAGCACCACTAGCGGGGGGACCTACAATGAGCAGTTCTTC
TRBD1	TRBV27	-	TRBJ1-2	CASSPGTGYGYTF	TGTGCCAGCAGTCCGGGGACAGGCTATGGCTACACCTTC
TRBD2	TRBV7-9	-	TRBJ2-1	CASSHRTSGDTLQFF	TGTGCCAGCAGCCATCGGACTAGCGGGGACACGTTGCAGTTCTTC
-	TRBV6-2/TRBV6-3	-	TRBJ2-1	CASSYISNSGISYNEQFF	TGTGCCAGCAGTTATATATCCAATTCCGGGATCTCCTACAATGAGCAGTTCTTC
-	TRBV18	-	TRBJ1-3	CASSLQGLGSGNTIYF	TGTGCCAGCTCACTACAGGGCTTAGGTTCTGGAAACACCATATATTTT
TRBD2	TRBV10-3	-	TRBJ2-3	CAIGGVEFEQYF	TGTGCCATCGGGGGGGTGGAGTTTGAGCAGTATTTT
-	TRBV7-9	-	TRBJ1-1	CASSLALGGDTEAFF	TGTGCCAGCAGCTTAGCGCTTGGGGGGGACACTGAAGCTTTCTTT
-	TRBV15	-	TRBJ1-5	CATSRVSNQPQHF	TGTGCCACCAGTCGCGTCTCCAATCAGCCCCAGCATTTT
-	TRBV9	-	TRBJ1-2	CASSEGPINYGYTF	TGTGCCAGCAGCGAGGGGCCGATTAACTATGGCTACACCTTC
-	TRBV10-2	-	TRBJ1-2	CASSETLGHGYTF	TGCGCCAGCAGTGAGACTCTTGGGCATGGCTACACCTTC
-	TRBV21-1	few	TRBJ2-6	CASSTDRGSSGANVLTF	TGTGCCAGCAGCACTGACAGGGGCTCCTCTGGGGCCAACGTCCTGACTTTC
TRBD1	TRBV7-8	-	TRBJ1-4	CASSYTGGYEKLFF	TGTGCCAGCAGCTATACAGGGGGTTATGAAAAACTGTTTTTT